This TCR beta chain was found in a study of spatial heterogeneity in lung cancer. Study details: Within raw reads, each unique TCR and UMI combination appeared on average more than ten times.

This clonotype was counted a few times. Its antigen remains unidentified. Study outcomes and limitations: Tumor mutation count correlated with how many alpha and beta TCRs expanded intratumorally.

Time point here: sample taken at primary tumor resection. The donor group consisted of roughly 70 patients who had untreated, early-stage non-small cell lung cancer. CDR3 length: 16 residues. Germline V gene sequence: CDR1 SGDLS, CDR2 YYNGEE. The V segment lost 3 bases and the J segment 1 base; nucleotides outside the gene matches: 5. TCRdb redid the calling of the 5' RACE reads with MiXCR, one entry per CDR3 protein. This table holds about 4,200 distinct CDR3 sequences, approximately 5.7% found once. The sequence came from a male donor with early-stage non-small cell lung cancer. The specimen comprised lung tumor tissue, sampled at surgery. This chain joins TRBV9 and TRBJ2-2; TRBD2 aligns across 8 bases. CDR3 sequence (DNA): TGTGCCAGCAGCGCCCTAGCGGGCCGGAACACCGGGGAGCTGTTTTTT. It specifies CASSALAGRNTGELFF.